The source of this T cell receptor beta chain is a study of T cell changes during pregnancy in multiple sclerosis. V was trimmed by 6 bases and J by 8 bases, leaving 19 bases between them. The length of the CDR3 is 14 residues. CDR1 and CDR2 (germline): SNHLY, FYNNEI. The assay was immunoSEQ multiplex PCR, and TCRdb's table has in-frame clones only and misses some. The sample carries about 36,000 clones, 91% recorded once. The material sequenced was CD4+ T cells from peripheral blood mononuclear cells, taken in the second trimester of pregnancy. This TCR was recovered from a female donor in good health, enrolled as a control in a pregnancy study. The rearrangement joins TRBV2 to TRBJ1-2, with D unresolved. In DNA, the CDR3 is TGTGCCAGCAGCACGGTGGGATCGACGGGGGGCTACACCTTC. Protein sequence: CASSTVGSTGGYTF.